Listed below are T cell receptor beta chains from one sample, sequenced in a study of shared T cell receptors in the human thymus. Generated by immunoSEQ multiplex PCR, the TCRdb table keeps only in-frame clones and is missing some. The sample lists more than 550,000 clones, 70% to 90% occurring once. This sample was also put to use in a study of human thymus T cells.

The source material was thymocytes. The receptors shown here come from a boy under two years old with a congenital heart defect. The CDR3 runs from the conserved cysteine through the conserved F or W. The order of the fields is J gene, V gene, D gene, clone size, CDR3 protein, CDR3 DNA. The D gene is left open where the match is weak. Expanded clones are given a class, and other clones once, few, many or no size at all.

j_call: TRBJ1-3
v_call: TRBV4-1
d_call: TRBD1
clone_size: few
cdr3_aa: CASSHHQTGWSVGNTIYF
cdr3_nt: TGCGCCAGCAGCCACCACCAGACAGGGTGGTCGGTTGGAAACACCATATATTTT

j_call: TRBJ1-5
v_call: TRBV5-6
d_call: .
clone_size: .
cdr3_aa: CASSLARRGGGSNQPQHF
cdr3_nt: TGTGCCAGCAGCTTGGCCCGTCGAGGGGGGGGTAGCAATCAGCCCCAGCATTTT

j_call: TRBJ2-1
v_call: TRBV25-1
d_call: .
clone_size: .
cdr3_aa: CASSAPGLAQFF
cdr3_nt: TGTGCCAGCAGTGCCCCGGGACTTGCGCAGTTCTTC

j_call: TRBJ2-7
v_call: TRBV28
d_call: TRBD2
clone_size: .
cdr3_aa: CASRVGTSGSGSRYEQYF
cdr3_nt: TGTGCCAGCAGGGTAGGGACTAGCGGGAGTGGAAGTCGGTACGAGCAGTACTTC

j_call: TRBJ1-5
v_call: TRBV10-2
d_call: TRBD1
clone_size: .
cdr3_aa: CASRTGGYSNQPQHF
cdr3_nt: TGCGCCAGCAGGACAGGGGGATATAGCAATCAGCCCCAGCATTTT

j_call: TRBJ2-2
v_call: TRBV28
d_call: .
clone_size: .
cdr3_aa: CASSLLFTRGTGELFF
cdr3_nt: TGTGCCAGCAGTTTATTGTTTACAAGGGGTACCGGGGAGCTGTTTTTT

j_call: TRBJ1-1
v_call: TRBV10-1
d_call: TRBD1
clone_size: .
cdr3_aa: CASSESDRGSTEAFF
cdr3_nt: TGCGCCAGCAGTGAGTCGGACAGGGGTTCCACTGAAGCTTTCTTT

j_call: TRBJ1-3
v_call: TRBV7-8
d_call: TRBD1
clone_size: .
cdr3_aa: CASSAVGTGGSKSGNTIYF
cdr3_nt: TGTGCCAGCAGCGCGGTAGGGACAGGGGGATCTAAAAGTGGAAACACCATATATTTT

j_call: TRBJ1-2
v_call: TRBV7-2
d_call: .
clone_size: .
cdr3_aa: CASSLERGGKHYGYTF
cdr3_nt: TGTGCCAGCAGCTTAGAACGAGGAGGGAAGCACTATGGCTACACCTTC

j_call: TRBJ2-2
v_call: TRBV4-1
d_call: .
clone_size: .
cdr3_aa: CASSQDRQGLRIGELFF
cdr3_nt: TGCGCCAGCAGCCAAGATCGTCAGGGGCTCCGAATAGGGGAGCTGTTTTTT

j_call: TRBJ1-2
v_call: TRBV6-5
d_call: TRBD1
clone_size: .
cdr3_aa: CAGSRGQGQYYGYTF
cdr3_nt: TGTGCCGGCTCCCGGGGACAGGGGCAATACTATGGCTACACCTTC

j_call: TRBJ2-7
v_call: TRBV14
d_call: .
clone_size: .
cdr3_aa: CASSQDSRAYEQYF
cdr3_nt: TGTGCCAGCAGCCAAGATTCCAGGGCCTACGAGCAGTACTTC

j_call: TRBJ2-7
v_call: TRBV7-9
d_call: TRBD1
clone_size: few
cdr3_aa: CASSLEGLDRGREQYF
cdr3_nt: TGTGCCAGCAGCTTAGAAGGCTTGGACAGGGGGCGTGAGCAGTACTTC

j_call: TRBJ2-1
v_call: TRBV11-3
d_call: TRBD1
clone_size: once
cdr3_aa: CASSLGDRGLNEQFF
cdr3_nt: TGTGCCAGCAGCTTAGGGGACAGGGGGCTTAATGAGCAGTTCTTC

j_call: TRBJ1-1
v_call: TRBV5-1
d_call: .
clone_size: once
cdr3_aa: CASSLSRGPMNTEAFF
cdr3_nt: TGCGCCAGCAGCTTGAGCAGAGGGCCCATGAACACTGAAGCTTTCTTT

j_call: TRBJ2-5
v_call: TRBV6-1
d_call: TRBD2
clone_size: .
cdr3_aa: CASSDAPEREYETQYF
cdr3_nt: TGTGCCAGCAGTGATGCCCCGGAGCGGGAGTATGAGACCCAGTACTTC

j_call: TRBJ2-1
v_call: TRBV12-5
d_call: .
clone_size: .
cdr3_aa: CASGLSRMLFEQFF
cdr3_nt: TGTGCTAGTGGTTTGTCGAGGATGTTGTTTGAGCAGTTCTTC

j_call: TRBJ1-6
v_call: TRBV6-6
d_call: .
clone_size: .
cdr3_aa: CASSYGGSYNSPLHF
cdr3_nt: TGTGCCAGCAGTTACGGGGGGTCTTATAATTCACCCCTCCACTTT

j_call: TRBJ2-1
v_call: TRBV9
d_call: TRBD1
clone_size: .
cdr3_aa: CASSVDRVNEQFF
cdr3_nt: TGTGCCAGCAGCGTGGACAGGGTCAATGAGCAGTTCTTC

j_call: TRBJ2-1
v_call: TRBV27
d_call: .
clone_size: .
cdr3_aa: CASSGYYRKTHNEQFF
cdr3_nt: TGTGCCAGCAGTGGGTACTACAGGAAGACCCACAATGAGCAGTTCTTC

j_call: TRBJ2-3
v_call: TRBV7-9
d_call: .
clone_size: .
cdr3_aa: CASSFRGGADTQYF
cdr3_nt: TGTGCCAGCAGCTTCCGTGGGGGCGCAGATACGCAGTATTTT

j_call: TRBJ2-7
v_call: TRBV6-5
d_call: .
clone_size: once
cdr3_aa: CASSYLGGSSYEQYF
cdr3_nt: TGTGCCAGCAGTTACTTAGGGGGTAGCTCCTACGAGCAGTACTTC

j_call: TRBJ1-1
v_call: TRBV30
d_call: .
clone_size: .
cdr3_aa: CAWSPPGRVETEAFF
cdr3_nt: TGTGCCTGGAGTCCACCCGGGCGGGTAGAGACTGAAGCTTTCTTT

j_call: TRBJ1-4
v_call: TRBV7-2
d_call: .
clone_size: .
cdr3_aa: CASSHGPLAGEKLFF
cdr3_nt: TGTGCCAGCAGCCACGGACCACTGGCAGGGGAAAAACTGTTTTTT

j_call: TRBJ2-1
v_call: TRBV9
d_call: TRBD2
clone_size: .
cdr3_aa: CASSVAGNGASGSRYEQFF
cdr3_nt: TGTGCCAGCAGCGTAGCTGGCAATGGGGCTAGCGGGAGTCGCTATGAGCAGTTCTTC

j_call: TRBJ1-2
v_call: TRBV5-1
d_call: .
clone_size: .
cdr3_aa: CASSLVVGSNYGYTF
cdr3_nt: TGCGCCAGCAGCTTGGTGGTGGGGAGTAACTATGGCTACACCTTC

j_call: TRBJ1-1
v_call: TRBV10-3
d_call: TRBD1
clone_size: .
cdr3_aa: CAISATTGGTEAFF
cdr3_nt: TGTGCCATCAGTGCGACGACAGGGGGTACTGAAGCTTTCTTT

j_call: TRBJ2-7
v_call: TRBV14
d_call: .
clone_size: .
cdr3_aa: CASSQALTTLRQEASGEQYF
cdr3_nt: TGTGCCAGCAGCCAAGCTCTAACTACTCTGAGACAGGAGGCTTCGGGCGAGCAGTACTTC

j_call: TRBJ1-4
v_call: TRBV7-2
d_call: .
clone_size: .
cdr3_aa: CASSRRGTAGEEKLFF
cdr3_nt: TGTGCCAGCAGCCGACGGGGGACCGCCGGGGAAGAAAAACTGTTTTTT

j_call: TRBJ1-6
v_call: TRBV6-6
d_call: .
clone_size: .
cdr3_aa: CASSYSRRDNSPLHF
cdr3_nt: TGTGCCAGCAGTTACTCCCGTAGAGATAATTCACCCCTCCACTTT

j_call: TRBJ1-6
v_call: TRBV6-1
d_call: .
clone_size: .
cdr3_aa: CASSEAESGSSSPLHF
cdr3_nt: TGTGCCAGCAGTGAAGCGGAGTCAGGGTCGAGTTCACCCCTCCACTTT

j_call: TRBJ2-7
v_call: TRBV5-5
d_call: TRBD1
clone_size: .
cdr3_aa: CASSQGAYEQYF
cdr3_nt: TGTGCCAGCAGCCAGGGGGCCTACGAGCAGTACTTC

j_call: TRBJ1-1
v_call: TRBV28
d_call: .
clone_size: .
cdr3_aa: CASSFSGSLNTEAFF
cdr3_nt: TGTGCCAGCAGTTTCTCGGGTTCATTGAACACTGAAGCTTTCTTT

j_call: TRBJ1-2
v_call: TRBV28
d_call: TRBD1
clone_size: .
cdr3_aa: CASSILDRKNYGYTF
cdr3_nt: TGTGCCAGCAGTATCTTGGACAGGAAGAACTATGGCTACACCTTC

j_call: TRBJ1-4
v_call: TRBV2
d_call: TRBD1
clone_size: .
cdr3_aa: CASSPPGQGTDHLNEKLFF
cdr3_nt: TGTGCCAGCAGCCCGCCGGGACAGGGGACGGATCACCTAAATGAAAAACTGTTTTTT

j_call: TRBJ1-2
v_call: TRBV11-2
d_call: .
clone_size: few
cdr3_aa: CASSTSNYGYTF
cdr3_nt: TGTGCCAGCAGCACATCTAACTATGGCTACACCTTC

j_call: TRBJ1-5
v_call: TRBV7-8
d_call: .
clone_size: .
cdr3_aa: CASSLVDMGNSQPQHF
cdr3_nt: TGTGCCAGCAGCTTAGTGGACATGGGAAACTCTCAGCCCCAGCATTTT

j_call: TRBJ2-1
v_call: TRBV5-1
d_call: TRBD2
clone_size: .
cdr3_aa: CASSLLAGGLENEQFF
cdr3_nt: TGCGCCAGCAGCTTGTTGGCGGGGGGGCTGGAAAATGAGCAGTTCTTC

j_call: TRBJ2-1
v_call: TRBV4-2
d_call: .
clone_size: .
cdr3_aa: CASSQDGQGKDEQFF
cdr3_nt: TGTGCCAGCAGCCAAGATGGCCAGGGGAAAGATGAGCAGTTCTTC

j_call: TRBJ2-7
v_call: TRBV28
d_call: TRBD1
clone_size: .
cdr3_aa: CASSLRGYEQYF
cdr3_nt: TGTGCCAGCAGTCTCAGGGGGTACGAGCAGTACTTC

j_call: TRBJ2-3
v_call: TRBV6-5
d_call: .
clone_size: .
cdr3_aa: CASTRGDTQYF
cdr3_nt: TGTGCCAGCACCCGGGGAGATACGCAGTATTTT

j_call: TRBJ1-3
v_call: TRBV28
d_call: TRBD1
clone_size: .
cdr3_aa: CASSSGQGNGNTIYF
cdr3_nt: TGTGCCAGCAGTTCCGGACAGGGTAATGGAAACACCATATATTTT

j_call: TRBJ1-5
v_call: TRBV5-1
d_call: TRBD1
clone_size: .
cdr3_aa: CASSFDGTDHQPQHF
cdr3_nt: TGCGCCAGCAGCTTCGATGGGACAGACCATCAGCCCCAGCATTTT

j_call: TRBJ2-7
v_call: TRBV28
d_call: .
clone_size: .
cdr3_aa: CASSLQLAGIYEQYF
cdr3_nt: TGTGCCAGCAGTTTGCAACTTGCCGGTATCTACGAGCAGTACTTC

j_call: TRBJ1-2
v_call: TRBV14
d_call: .
clone_size: .
cdr3_aa: CASSQGQDYGYTF
cdr3_nt: TGTGCCAGCAGCCAAGGACAGGACTATGGCTACACCTTC

j_call: TRBJ1-2
v_call: TRBV5-8
d_call: TRBD1
clone_size: once
cdr3_aa: CASSLEGALGYTF
cdr3_nt: TGTGCCAGCAGCCTTGAGGGGGCCCTTGGCTACACCTTC

j_call: TRBJ2-7
v_call: TRBV12-5
d_call: .
clone_size: .
cdr3_aa: CASGLGLQVKQYF
cdr3_nt: TGTGCTAGTGGTTTGGGATTACAGGTGAAACAGTACTTC

j_call: TRBJ1-5
v_call: TRBV27
d_call: TRBD1
clone_size: .
cdr3_aa: CASSSGQGNQPQHF
cdr3_nt: TGTGCCAGCAGTTCAGGACAGGGGAATCAGCCCCAGCATTTT

j_call: TRBJ2-3
v_call: TRBV19
d_call: TRBD2
clone_size: .
cdr3_aa: CASSIIAGSTDTQYF
cdr3_nt: TGTGCCAGTAGTATAATAGCGGGGAGCACAGATACGCAGTATTTT

j_call: TRBJ2-3
v_call: TRBV30
d_call: .
clone_size: .
cdr3_aa: CAWRVPGHSSSTDTQYF
cdr3_nt: TGTGCCTGGAGGGTTCCGGGACATTCCTCTAGCACAGATACGCAGTATTTT

j_call: TRBJ1-1
v_call: TRBV4-2
d_call: .
clone_size: .
cdr3_aa: CASSQGSEAVAFF
cdr3_nt: TGTGCCAGCAGCCAAGGGTCGGAGGCGGTGGCTTTCTTT

j_call: TRBJ2-7
v_call: TRBV10-3
d_call: TRBD2
clone_size: few
cdr3_aa: CAISEPSGSRNYEQYF
cdr3_nt: TGTGCCATCAGTGAGCCGAGCGGGAGTAGAAACTACGAGCAGTACTTC

j_call: TRBJ2-3
v_call: TRBV29-1
d_call: .
clone_size: .
cdr3_aa: CSAIGGTAGDTQYF
cdr3_nt: TGCAGCGCCATAGGGGGGACAGCAGGAGATACGCAGTATTTT

j_call: TRBJ2-7
v_call: TRBV7-2
d_call: .
clone_size: .
cdr3_aa: CASSLAGETACASEQYF
cdr3_nt: TGTGCCAGCAGCTTAGCGGGTGAGACAGCGTGTGCATCCGAGCAGTACTTC

j_call: TRBJ1-6
v_call: TRBV6-5
d_call: .
clone_size: .
cdr3_aa: CATRRDAGLNSPLHF
cdr3_nt: TGTGCCACTCGAAGGGATGCAGGGTTGAATTCACCCCTCCACTTT

j_call: TRBJ1-5
v_call: TRBV2
d_call: .
clone_size: .
cdr3_aa: CASSEAAGKSNQPQHF
cdr3_nt: TGTGCCAGCAGTGAAGCGGCAGGAAAAAGCAATCAGCCCCAGCATTTT

j_call: TRBJ2-1
v_call: TRBV14
d_call: .
clone_size: .
cdr3_aa: CASSQGGPNNEQFF
cdr3_nt: TGTGCCAGCAGCCAAGGAGGCCCCAACAATGAGCAGTTCTTC

j_call: TRBJ2-7
v_call: TRBV7-9
d_call: TRBD2
clone_size: .
cdr3_aa: CASSPVGSGGSYEQYF
cdr3_nt: TGTGCCAGCAGCCCAGTCGGGAGCGGGGGCTCCTACGAGCAGTACTTC